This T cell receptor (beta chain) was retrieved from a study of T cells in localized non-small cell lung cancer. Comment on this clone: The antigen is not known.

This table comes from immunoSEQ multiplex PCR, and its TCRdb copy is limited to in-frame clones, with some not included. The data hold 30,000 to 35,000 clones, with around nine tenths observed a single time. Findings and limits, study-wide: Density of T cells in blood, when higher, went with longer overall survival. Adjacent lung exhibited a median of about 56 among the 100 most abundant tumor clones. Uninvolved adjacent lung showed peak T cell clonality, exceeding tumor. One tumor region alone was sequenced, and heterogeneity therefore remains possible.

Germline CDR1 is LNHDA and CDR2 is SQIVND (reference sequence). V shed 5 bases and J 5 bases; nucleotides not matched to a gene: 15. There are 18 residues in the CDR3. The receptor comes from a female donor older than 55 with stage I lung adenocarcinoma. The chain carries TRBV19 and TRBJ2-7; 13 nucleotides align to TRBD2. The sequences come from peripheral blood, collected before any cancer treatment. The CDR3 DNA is TGTGCCAGTAGTCTTGACCCGGGACTAGCGGGGTCCCTGGACGAGCAGTACTTC. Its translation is CASSLDPGLAGSLDEQYF.